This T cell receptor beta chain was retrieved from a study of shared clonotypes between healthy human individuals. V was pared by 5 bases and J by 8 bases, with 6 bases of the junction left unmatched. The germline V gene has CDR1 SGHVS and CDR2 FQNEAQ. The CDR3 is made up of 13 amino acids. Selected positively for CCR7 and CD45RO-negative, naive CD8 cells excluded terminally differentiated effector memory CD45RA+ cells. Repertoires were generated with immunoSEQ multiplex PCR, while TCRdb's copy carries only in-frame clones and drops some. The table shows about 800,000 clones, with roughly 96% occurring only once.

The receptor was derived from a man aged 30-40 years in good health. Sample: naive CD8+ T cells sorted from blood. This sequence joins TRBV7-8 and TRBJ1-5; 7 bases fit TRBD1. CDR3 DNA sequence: TGTGCCAGCAGCCCTACAGGGGTTAAGCCCCAGCATTTT. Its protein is CASSPTGVKPQHF.